This TCR beta chain comes out of a study of T cell changes during pregnancy in multiple sclerosis. The CDR3 covers 15 residues. Trimming stripped 5 bases from V and 4 bases from J, with 15 bases between. CDR1 is SEHNR, CDR2 FQNEAQ, per germline (reference sequence). The table came from immunoSEQ multiplex PCR; TCRdb's copy has only in-frame clones and leaves some out. The data contain about 22,000 clones, approximately 90% of them singletons. The rearrangement links TRBV7-9 to TRBJ1-5; D possibly corresponds to TRBD1 (6 bases). The sequenced sample was CD4+ T cells from peripheral blood mononuclear cells, obtained in the third trimester of pregnancy. The origin of this receptor is a female donor with multiple sclerosis, enrolled in a pregnancy study. The DNA for the CDR3 is TGTGCCAGCAGCGATACAGGGACCCCGAATCAGCCCCAGCATTTT. Translated, it gives CASSDTGTPNQPQHF.